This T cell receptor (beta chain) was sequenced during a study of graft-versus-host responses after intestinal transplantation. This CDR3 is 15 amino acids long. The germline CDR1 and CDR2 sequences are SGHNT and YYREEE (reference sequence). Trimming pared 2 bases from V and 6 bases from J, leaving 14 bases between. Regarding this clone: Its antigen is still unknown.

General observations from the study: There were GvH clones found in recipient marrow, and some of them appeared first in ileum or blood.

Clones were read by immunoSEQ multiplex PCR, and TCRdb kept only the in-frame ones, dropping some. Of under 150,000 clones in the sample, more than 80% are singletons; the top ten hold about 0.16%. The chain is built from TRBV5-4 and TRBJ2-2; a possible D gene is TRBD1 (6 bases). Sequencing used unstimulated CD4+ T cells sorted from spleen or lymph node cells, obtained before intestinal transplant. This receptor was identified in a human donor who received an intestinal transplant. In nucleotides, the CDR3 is TGTGCCAGCAGCTTAAACAGGGCGGAGGCCGGGGAGCTGTTTTTT. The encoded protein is CASSLNRAEAGELFF.